These 3 T cell receptor beta chains came from one sample sequenced in a study of cytomegalovirus exposure and HLA in healthy donors. PCR amplification relied on 60 Vbeta primers (plus 13 Jbeta primers). Method: immunoSEQ multiplex PCR; TCRdb's copy keeps in-frame clones and lacks some. The sample contains 150,000 to 250,000 clones, 70% to 80% of which appear only once. The source material was PBMCs. The source of these receptors is a girl aged 10 to 17 in good health and CMV-seropositive.

This chain joins TRBV2 and TRBJ2-6, with D possibly matching TRBD1 (6 bases). Germline V gene sequence: CDR1 SNHLY, CDR2 FYNNEI. The CDR3 sequence is 16 residues long. V gave up 7 bases and J gave up 4 bases, with 17 bases separating them. The CDR3 reads CASNVDSLIGANVLTF. CDR3 coding DNA: TGTGCCAGCAACGTGGACAGCCTCATAGGGGCCAACGTCCTGACTTTC.

The chain couples TRBV7-9 to TRBJ1-2; a weak D match, TRBD1 (6 bases). The germline V gene encodes CDR1 SEHNR and CDR2 FQNEAQ (reference sequence). CDR3 length equals 15 residues. V was cut by 1 base and J by 2 bases, with 11 bases left in between. CDR3 protein: CASSLVGQENYGYTF. CDR3 nucleotide sequence: TGTGCCAGCAGCTTAGTGGGACAAGAAAACTATGGCTACACCTTC.

In this sample, this clone turned up once. The rearrangement joins TRBV19 to TRBJ2-7, with TRBD2 matching 11 bases. The CDR3 covers 16 residues. Trimming cost V 5 bases and J 4 bases; bases outside gene matches: 10. From germline, CDR1 is LNHDA and CDR2 SQIVND (reference sequence). DNA of the CDR3: TGTGCCAGTAGTTCTCACGAGGCTAGCGGGGGGTACGAGCAGTACTTC. Its translation: CASSSHEASGGYEQYF. Filled out from reference TRBV19 and TRBJ2-7, the complete variable domain reads DGGITQSPKYLFRKEGQNVTLSCEQNLNHDAMYWYRQDPGQGLRLIYYSQIVNDFQKGDIAEGYSVSREKKESFPLTVTSAQKNPTAFYLCASSSHEASGGYEQYFGPGTRLTVT.